The 16 T cell receptor beta chains below were found in one sample sequenced in a study of shared T cell receptors in the human thymus. Measured with immunoSEQ multiplex PCR; TCRdb has only the in-frame clones, and not every one. The repertoire holds 650,000 to 950,000 clones, with approximately 83% as singletons. These data also formed part of another study, on human thymus T cells.

The sequencing sample was made of thymocytes. These receptors all come from a girl under three years old with a congenital heart defect.

The chain recombines TRBV4-1 with TRBJ2-5, with 7 bases lining up with TRBD1. Germline V gene lookup returns CDR1 MGHRA and CDR2 YSYEKL. Germline trimming cut 0 bases from V and 3 bases from J; bases unmatched to any gene: 10. CDR3 length: 17 residues. CDR3 bases: TGCGCCAGCAGCCAAGATCCTCAGACAGGGTTCGAAGAGACCCAGTACTTC. It translates to CASSQDPQTGFEETQYF.

The chain has TRBV5-6 and TRBJ2-7, with D uncertain. V lost 5 bases to trimming and J lost 6 bases, with 24 bases between them. Germline-derived CDR1 and CDR2 are SGHDT and YYEEEE. The CDR3 runs 16 residues. CDR3 amino acids: CASRPQTDLIVGEQYF. The CDR3, as DNA: TGTGCCAGCAGGCCTCAAACAGATCTCATTGTGGGCGAGCAGTACTTC.

The rearrangement uses TRBV7-4 and TRBJ1-1, with a tentative D call TRBD1 (6 bases). In germline, CDR1 is SGHVT, CDR2 SQSDAQ. The ends were cut back, 4 bases at V and 1 base at J, with 10 bases in the middle. CDR3 length: 14 residues. Here the CDR3 reads CASSSGTPNTEAFF. CDR3 bases: TGTGCCAGCAGCTCCGGGACACCGAACACTGAAGCTTTCTTT.

V usage is TRBV5-4 and J usage is TRBJ1-2, with 7 bases identical to TRBD1. V lost 0 bases to trimming and J lost 8 bases; unmatched junction nucleotides: 4. Germline loops: CDR1 SGHNT, CDR2 YYREEE (reference sequence). The CDR3 is 13 amino acids. CDR3 sequence: CASSLDRGRGYTF. In DNA, the CDR3 is TGTGCCAGCAGCTTGGACAGGGGACGAGGCTACACCTTC.

The J gene is TRBJ1-2, the V gene TRBV5-8; the D is unclear. CDR3 length: 14 residues. V was cut by 3 bases and J by 2 bases, with 11 bases left in between. CDR1 is SGHTS and CDR2 is YDEGEE in the germline V gene. CDR3 amino acids: CASSCHGINYGYTF. CDR3 DNA sequence: TGTGCCAGCAGCTGCCACGGGATCAACTATGGCTACACCTTC.

This clone has more than one count but fewer than ten. The J gene is TRBJ2-1, the V gene TRBV27; 7 nucleotides match TRBD1. Losses at the gene ends were 6 bases for V and 9 bases for J; bases not matched to a gene: 5. The CDR3 loop spans 12 amino acids. CDR1 MNHEY and CDR2 SMNVEV come from the germline V gene (reference sequence). CDR3 region: CASSTRDSEQFF. The CDR3 DNA sequence: TGTGCCAGCAGCACTAGGGACAGTGAGCAGTTCTTC.

This clone was found once. This sequence joins TRBV18 and TRBJ1-5, with TRBD1 matching 9 bases. The CDR3 contains 14 residues. V dropped 3 bases and J dropped 7; count of bases not matched to a gene: 4. The germline V gene encodes CDR1 KGHSH and CDR2 LQKENI. CDR3 residues: CASSPGTGIQPQHF. The CDR3 region has the DNA TGTGCCAGCTCACCCGGGACAGGGATCCAGCCCCAGCATTTT.

This clone appeared a few times. The CDR3, as DNA: TGCGCCAGCAGCCAAGATGGCTATGAGGCTGAGACCCAGTACTTC. Translation gives CASSQDGYEAETQYF. The V gene is TRBV4-1, the J gene TRBJ2-5; D is undetermined. Germline V lookup: CDR1 MGHRA, CDR2 YSYEKL. There are 15 residues in the CDR3. V gave up 0 bases and J gave up 5 bases, with 13 bases separating them.

The gene calls are TRBV14 and TRBJ2-1; TRBD2 aligns across 8 bases. CDR1 and CDR2 (germline): SGHDN, FVKESK. The CDR3 covers 14 residues. V was clipped by 4 bases and J by 5 bases; unmatched bases: 4. For the CDR3, the DNA is TGTGCCAGCAGCCCTCCCGGGGGGGACAATGAGCAGTTCTTC. The encoded protein is CASSPPGGDNEQFF.

This sequence joins TRBV29-1 and TRBJ1-4, with 10 bases that match TRBD1. The CDR3 runs to 16 residues. CDR1 SQVTM and CDR2 ANQGSEA come from the germline V gene. The junction had 10 bases not matched to a gene; V was cut back by 1 base and J by 8 bases. The CDR3 region has the DNA TGCAGCGTTGAAGGTCTATCGGGGACAGGGGACGAAAAACTGTTTTTT. Residues: CSVEGLSGTGDEKLFF.

This clone was seen only once. The chain couples TRBV6-1 to TRBJ1-4; 10 bases map to TRBD1. CDR3 length: 17 amino acids. V lost 4 bases to trimming and J lost 2 bases; unmatched junction nucleotides: 7. Germline V gene data show CDR1 as MNHNS and CDR2 as SASEGT. The chain's CDR3 is CASSGRDRGATNEKLFF. The CDR3 region has the DNA TGTGCCAGCAGTGGACGGGACAGGGGTGCGACTAATGAAAAACTGTTTTTT.

There are a few counts of this clone. The V gene is TRBV3-1 (or the pseudogene TRBV3-2), the J gene TRBJ1-1; D ambiguous. The germline gives CDR1 LGHDT, CDR2 YNNKEL (reference sequence). The CDR3 is made up of 9 amino acids. Trimming took 7 bases from V and 6 from J, leaving 3 bases between them. The CDR3 sequence is CASTSEAFF. The CDR3 DNA is TGTGCCAGCACATCTGAAGCTTTCTTT.

The rearrangement joins TRBV2 to TRBJ2-1, with D possibly matching TRBD1 (6 bases). With 4 bases removed from V and 5 bases from J, the gap between germline ends came to 9 bases. The CDR3 length is 13 residues. From germline, CDR1 is SNHLY and CDR2 FYNNEI. The CDR3 protein is CASSADRNNEQFF. The CDR3 DNA sequence: TGTGCCAGCAGTGCGGACAGAAACAATGAGCAGTTCTTC.

This clone was seen only a few times. The rearrangement links TRBV12-5 to TRBJ2-1, with TRBD1 identical over 9 bases. The germline CDR1 and CDR2 sequences are LGHNT and FRNRAP. This CDR3 region has 14 residues. Trimming at V came to 6 bases and at J to 7 bases, leaving 7 bases not matched to a gene. The CDR3 DNA sequence: TGTGCTAGTGGCCGCGGGACAGGGACGAATGAGCAGTTCTTC. This translates into CASGRGTGTNEQFF.

This chain connects TRBV4-2 to TRBJ2-7; maybe TRBD1 (5 bases). The length of the CDR3 is 18 residues. Germline V gives CDR1 LGHNA, CDR2 YNFKEQ. Trimming removed 0 bases from V and 2 bases from J, with 20 bases in between. DNA for the CDR3: TGTGCCAGCAGCCAAGATTGGCAGGGCCTGCCCTTTCCCTACGAGCAGTACTTC. Its translation: CASSQDWQGLPFPYEQYF.

The chain combines TRBV5-4 with TRBJ1-1, with D unclear. The V gene's germline CDR1 is SGHNT and CDR2 YYREEE (reference sequence). V gave up 1 base and J gave up 5 bases, with 9 bases separating them. The CDR3 is made up of 13 amino acids. For the CDR3, the DNA is TGTGCCAGCAGCTTGTCCGGGGTAACTGAAGCTTTCTTT. Its protein product is CASSLSGVTEAFF.